The rows below give T cell receptor beta chains drawn from one sample of a study of blood T cell repertoires in COVID-19. Assay: immunoSEQ multiplex PCR; the TCRdb copy retains only in-frame clones and omits some. The table includes about 150,000 clones, 83% detected once. Sequencing input: peripheral blood. The receptors originated from a woman of 80 years or more with acute or convalescent COVID-19. Each CDR3 is given without its conserved first and last residue. Fields, in order: clone size, J gene, V gene, CDR3 protein. Some rows mark clone size as missing; the rest say once, few, many or name a class of expanded clone.

abundance: .; j_gene: TRBJ2-7; v_gene: TRBV3-1/TRBV3-2; CDR3aa: ASSPDRPPSYEQY
abundance: .; j_gene: TRBJ1-2; v_gene: TRBV12-3/TRBV12-4; CDR3aa: AGGTGVGYT
abundance: .; j_gene: TRBJ2-4; v_gene: TRBV5-1; CDR3aa: ASSSIFGTGNIQY
abundance: .; j_gene: TRBJ1-5; v_gene: TRBV7-2; CDR3aa: ASSPGQGANQPQH
abundance: .; j_gene: TRBJ2-5; v_gene: TRBV5-1; CDR3aa: ASSFMPGQQETQY
abundance: .; j_gene: TRBJ2-3; v_gene: TRBV7-6; CDR3aa: ASSYSGSIPDTQY
abundance: .; j_gene: TRBJ1-1; v_gene: TRBV18; CDR3aa: ASSPQTGRMNTEAF
abundance: .; j_gene: TRBJ1-1; v_gene: TRBV5-1; CDR3aa: ASSLRTGGMNTEAF
abundance: .; j_gene: TRBJ1-2; v_gene: TRBV19; CDR3aa: ASSMGDSQYGYT
abundance: once; j_gene: TRBJ2-7; v_gene: TRBV15; CDR3aa: ATSERKPTYEQY
abundance: .; j_gene: TRBJ2-7; v_gene: TRBV27; CDR3aa: ASSLKGGVDEQY
abundance: .; j_gene: TRBJ2-3; v_gene: TRBV6-2/TRBV6-3; CDR3aa: ASRPSGGARDTQY
abundance: .; j_gene: TRBJ2-1; v_gene: TRBV5-4; CDR3aa: ASSLIAGGPRNEQF
abundance: .; j_gene: TRBJ1-2; v_gene: TRBV3-1/TRBV3-2; CDR3aa: ASSQLHRTALYGYT
abundance: .; j_gene: TRBJ1-2; v_gene: TRBV6-6; CDR3aa: AGQGADYGYT
abundance: .; j_gene: TRBJ1-6; v_gene: TRBV6-6; CDR3aa: ASSYAPERSPLH
abundance: .; j_gene: TRBJ2-7; v_gene: TRBV3-1/TRBV3-2; CDR3aa: ASSQDRHGEQY
abundance: few; j_gene: TRBJ1-3; v_gene: TRBV29-1; CDR3aa: SVSDSSGNTIY
abundance: .; j_gene: TRBJ2-5; v_gene: TRBV9; CDR3aa: ASSVSGTSVQTQY
abundance: .; j_gene: TRBJ2-7; v_gene: TRBV28; CDR3aa: ASSLVQGARSYEQY
abundance: .; j_gene: TRBJ2-7; v_gene: TRBV7-3; CDR3aa: ASSPQGGGPYEQY
abundance: .; j_gene: TRBJ2-1; v_gene: TRBV3-1/TRBV3-2; CDR3aa: ASSQDRSEEQF
abundance: .; j_gene: TRBJ2-5; v_gene: TRBV25-1; CDR3aa: ASSGRIAEETQY
abundance: once; j_gene: TRBJ2-3; v_gene: TRBV5-5; CDR3aa: ASSLGDTDTQY
abundance: .; j_gene: TRBJ2-3; v_gene: TRBV4-3; CDR3aa: ASSRSGGQGSDTQY
abundance: .; j_gene: TRBJ2-1; v_gene: TRBV28; CDR3aa: ASETSGTNSYNEQF
abundance: .; j_gene: TRBJ1-6; v_gene: TRBV6-5; CDR3aa: ASRGTVNSPLH
abundance: .; j_gene: TRBJ2-5; v_gene: TRBV6-6; CDR3aa: ASIAASGIGGETQY
abundance: .; j_gene: TRBJ1-1; v_gene: TRBV29-1; CDR3aa: SATGRGPTEAF
abundance: .; j_gene: TRBJ1-1; v_gene: TRBV27; CDR3aa: ASSSGTKNTEAF
abundance: .; j_gene: TRBJ1-2; v_gene: TRBV7-9; CDR3aa: ASSPSTRGNYGYT
abundance: .; j_gene: TRBJ1-3; v_gene: TRBV30; CDR3aa: AWMDSLFSGNTIY
abundance: .; j_gene: TRBJ2-5; v_gene: TRBV30; CDR3aa: AWSRLRQGGETQY
abundance: once; j_gene: TRBJ2-7; v_gene: TRBV5-1; CDR3aa: ASSLPGQGYEQY
abundance: .; j_gene: TRBJ1-4; v_gene: TRBV4-1; CDR3aa: ASSQDRGRGEKLF
abundance: .; j_gene: TRBJ2-5; v_gene: TRBV12-3/TRBV12-4; CDR3aa: ASSPTGGKTQY
abundance: .; j_gene: TRBJ1-5; v_gene: TRBV5-6; CDR3aa: ASSLGQGGYSNQPQH
abundance: once; j_gene: TRBJ1-6; v_gene: TRBV19; CDR3aa: ATGTGGNSPLH
abundance: once; j_gene: TRBJ1-2; v_gene: TRBV7-2; CDR3aa: ASSQGGMVGYGYT
abundance: .; j_gene: TRBJ2-1; v_gene: TRBV14; CDR3aa: ASSQLSGGGLYNEQF
abundance: .; j_gene: TRBJ2-7; v_gene: TRBV30; CDR3aa: AWRGQGREQY
abundance: .; j_gene: TRBJ2-1; v_gene: TRBV12-3/TRBV12-4; CDR3aa: ASRAAGADEQF